This T cell receptor (beta chain) is from a study of blood T cell repertoires in COVID-19. Study summary: Sites in the United States, Italy and Spain provided acute and convalescent COVID-19 samples.

The CDR3 consists of 14 residues. V lost 5 bases, J lost 3 bases, and 6 bases stayed unmatched. Per the germline V gene, CDR1 is SEHNR and CDR2 is FQNEAQ (reference sequence). Seattle patient enrollment occurred during active infection, with longitudinal follow-up thereafter. The assay was immunoSEQ multiplex PCR, and TCRdb's table has in-frame clones only and misses some. Of almost 350,000 clones in the sample, 89% were seen once. V usage is TRBV7-9 and J usage is TRBJ2-7, with TRBD1 matching over 8 bases. This TCR came from a woman aged 55-70 years with COVID-19, enrolled during active disease. Specimen: peripheral blood. The CDR3 DNA reads TGTGCCAGCAGCCCGGACAGGGCCTTCTACGAGCAGTACTTC. Its protein is CASSPDRAFYEQYF.